This T cell receptor beta chain was sequenced for a study of T cell responses to AZD1222 COVID-19 vaccine. Study background: Second doses that came at about 4 or about 12 weeks were put together.

Assay used: immunoSEQ multiplex PCR; TCRdb lists only in-frame clones, some missing. In the table there are 110,000 to 150,000 clones, about 90% of which are singletons. Notes on this clone: The antigen is unknown.

Study-wide results and caveats: White British ancestry dominated among donors, who included more females, and clonal diversity was possibly underestimated. Receipt of two AZD1222 doses was followed by a rise in Spike-specific TCR breadth and depth. The reported proportion of spike-specific TCRs targeting unmutated variant regions was nearly half.

There are 15 residues in the CDR3. Germline V gene data show CDR1 as SGDLS and CDR2 as YYNGEE. V was shortened by 3 bases and J by 7 bases, with 17 bases between the two germline ends. The chain has TRBV9 and TRBJ2-1, with D perhaps TRBD2 (6 bases). The TCR originated in an adult in good health. Sequences were derived from peripheral blood, sampled on day 0 of AZD1222 vaccination. The CDR3 coding sequence is TGTGCCAGCAGCGCCGGGAGTCTTGGGAAAAATGAGCAGTTCTTC. It specifies CASSAGSLGKNEQFF.